This entry describes one TCR beta chain. Other DNA sequences in the same sample also yield this CDR3. These data originate in a study of blood T cell repertoires in COVID-19. Per the original methods: Using reference gene primer amplification, nucleated cell counts were estimated. The repertoire was sequenced with immunoSEQ multiplex PCR; TCRdb's copy has only in-frame clones and lacks some. V and J calls and clone size are those listed in that table; D and trimming were worked out from the DNA. The table has around 130,000 clones, around 86% seen once. The CDR3 extends over 14 amino acids. Germline V gene lookup returns CDR1 WSHSY and CDR2 SAAADI. V lost 0 bases and J 3 bases, leaving 8 bases between the germline ends.

The receptor's source is a man in his forties or fifties with active or convalescent COVID-19. The sample consisted of peripheral blood. The J gene is TRBJ2-5, the V gene TRBV10-2; TRBD1 might be the D (6 bases). CDR3 bases: TGCGCCAGCAGTGAGTCTAACAGGGAAGAGACCCAGTACTTC. It is translated as CASSESNREETQYF.